These T cell receptor beta chains were read from a single sample in a study of cytomegalovirus exposure and HLA in healthy donors. Generated by immunoSEQ multiplex PCR, the TCRdb table keeps only in-frame clones and is missing some. The table lists roughly 180,000 clones, around nine tenths of them singletons. Sequenced sample: PBMCs. These receptors came from a man younger than 45 in good health and CMV-seropositive. CDR3s include the opening cysteine and the closing phenylalanine or tryptophan. The D gene is left open where the match is weak. Only part of the rows carry a size: once, few, many, or a class if the clone is expanded.

abundance | j_gene | d_gene | v_gene | CDR3nt | CDR3aa
. | TRBJ1-1 | TRBD1 | TRBV2 | TGTGCCAGCAGTGAAACAGGGGTTCTCCCTGAAGCTTTCTTT | CASSETGVLPEAFF
. | TRBJ2-3 | . | TRBV10-3 | TGTGCCATCAGTGAGTCGGTTCGGGCTAGCACAGATACGCAGTATTTT | CAISESVRASTDTQYF
. | TRBJ1-5 | . | TRBV10-2 | TGCGCCAGCAGTGAATCCCGGCAGCCCCAGCATTTT | CASSESRQPQHF
. | TRBJ1-1 | TRBD1 | TRBV5-1 | TGCGCCAGCAGACCATCAGGGGGCGGGAACACTGAAGCTTTCTTT | CASRPSGGGNTEAFF
. | TRBJ2-3 | . | TRBV6-5 | TGTGCCAGCAGCTGGCGCGGCGCAGCAGATACGCAGTATTTT | CASSWRGAADTQYF
. | TRBJ2-5 | TRBD1 | TRBV4-3 | TGCGCCAGCAGCCAAGATTTGACAGGGGAAGGAGAGACCCAGTACTTC | CASSQDLTGEGETQYF
. | TRBJ1-1 | . | TRBV6-5 | TGTGCCAGCAGTTTCGGGTCCTCGAACACTGAAGCTTTCTTT | CASSFGSSNTEAFF
. | TRBJ1-2 | TRBD1 | TRBV5-1 | TGCGCCAGCAGCTTGACCGGGACAGGCAACTATGGCTACACCTTC | CASSLTGTGNYGYTF
. | TRBJ2-3 | . | TRBV30 | TGTGCCTGGAGTGTTGGTAGCGGCACAGATACGCAGTATTTT | CAWSVGSGTDTQYF
few | TRBJ2-1 | TRBD2 | TRBV5-4 | TGTGCCAGCAGCTTATACAGCGGGAGTATGATCAATGAGCAGTTCTTC | CASSLYSGSMINEQFF
. | TRBJ1-2 | . | TRBV30 | TGTGCCTGGATAGGGGGTAACTATGGCTACACCTTC | CAWIGGNYGYTF
. | TRBJ2-2 | . | TRBV18 | TGTGCCAGCTCACCGGGTTTGTTCGGCGGGGAGCTGTTTTTT | CASSPGLFGGELFF
many | TRBJ2-5 | TRBD2 | TRBV9 | TGTGCCAGCAGCGTAAGTTGGACTAGCGGAGAGACCCAGTACTTC | CASSVSWTSGETQYF
. | TRBJ2-1 | . | TRBV6-1 | TGTGCCAGCAGTGAAGCGGTGGACAATGAGCAGTTCTTC | CASSEAVDNEQFF
. | TRBJ2-2 | TRBD1 | TRBV5-1 | TGCGCCAGCAGCATAGCTCCGGGACAGGGGGCCGGGGAGCTGTTTTTT | CASSIAPGQGAGELFF
. | TRBJ1-1 | . | TRBV7-6 | TGTGCCAGCAGCCCGGCGGGCTGGGGAGGAAACACTGAAGCTTTCTTT | CASSPAGWGGNTEAFF
. | TRBJ2-5 | TRBD2 | TRBV6-1 | TGTGCCAGCATCTTTAGCGGGGGGGCTGAGACCCAGTACTTC | CASIFSGGAETQYF
. | TRBJ2-3 | TRBD2 | TRBV19 | TGTGCCACTAGGACTAGCGGGGTCCCAGATACGCAGTATTTT | CATRTSGVPDTQYF
. | TRBJ2-2 | . | TRBV11-2 | TGTGCCAGCAGCTTGGGGGCGTTGAGTAACACCGGGGAGCTGTTTTTT | CASSLGALSNTGELFF
few | TRBJ1-1 | . | TRBV6-5 | TGTGCCAGCAGTTACTCGAGCTGGAACACTGAAGCTTTCTTT | CASSYSSWNTEAFF
. | TRBJ2-1 | TRBD2 | TRBV30 | TGTGCCTGGAGTGTGGCTAGCGGGGACAATGAGCAGTTCTTC | CAWSVASGDNEQFF
. | TRBJ1-3 | TRBD1 | TRBV2 | TGTGCCAGCAGTGCGGGACAGTCCTCTGGAAACACCATATATTTT | CASSAGQSSGNTIYF
. | TRBJ2-1 | . | TRBV28 | TGTGCCAGCAGTTTAGTTGAGACAGAAGACAATGAGCAGTTCTTC | CASSLVETEDNEQFF
once | TRBJ1-2 | . | TRBV11-2 | TGTGCCAGCAGCGCCCCACAACGATTCTATGGCTACACCTTC | CASSAPQRFYGYTF
. | TRBJ2-5 | . | TRBV29-1 | TGCAGCGTTCCGGGCAGGGGAGAGACCCAGTACTTC | CSVPGRGETQYF
. | TRBJ2-7 | TRBD2 | TRBV4-2 | TGTGCCAGCAGCCAGGCGCTAGCGGGAGGCTCCTACGAGCAGTACTTC | CASSQALAGGSYEQYF
. | TRBJ1-6 | TRBD1 | TRBV27 | TGTGCCAGCAGTTTAAGGGGACAGGGGTCACCCCTCCACTTT | CASSLRGQGSPLHF
. | TRBJ2-1 | TRBD2 | TRBV29-1 | TGCAGCGTAGCCTACATGAGTGAGGGACTAGCTAGAAATGAGCAGTTCTTC | CSVAYMSEGLARNEQFF
once | TRBJ1-2 | . | TRBV13 | TGTGCCAGCAGCCCCCACCGGGACACTGCTGGGTCGGGCTACACCTTC | CASSPHRDTAGSGYTF
. | TRBJ2-3 | TRBD2 | TRBV5-1 | TGCGCCAGCGGACCAGGTGGACTAGCGGGAGGCACAGATACGCAGTATTTT | CASGPGGLAGGTDTQYF
once | TRBJ1-2 | . | TRBV5-1 | TGCGCCAGCAGCTTCAAGGACAGCAACTATGGCTACACCTTC | CASSFKDSNYGYTF
. | TRBJ2-1 | . | TRBV13 | TGTGCCAGCAGCTCGACAGAAGCGACCTACAATGAGCAGTTCTTC | CASSSTEATYNEQFF
. | TRBJ2-1 | . | TRBV27 | TGTGCCAGCAGTTTCCCCGGTGTCGGGGGAGAGTCCTACAATGAGCAGTTCTTC | CASSFPGVGGESYNEQFF
. | TRBJ2-5 | . | TRBV27 | TGTGCCAGCAGATATAGGGGGGGGTCTTGGGAGACCCAGTACTTC | CASRYRGGSWETQYF
. | TRBJ1-1 | . | TRBV15 | TGTGCCACCAGCAGAGATGGGAAAGGTAACACTGAAGCTTTCTTT | CATSRDGKGNTEAFF
. | TRBJ2-7 | TRBD1 | TRBV27 | TGTGCCAGCGGGGGACAGGGGGTCGAGGAGCAGTACTTC | CASGGQGVEEQYF
. | TRBJ1-3 | . | TRBV11-2 | TGTGCCAGCAGTATCGGAAACACCATATATTTT | CASSIGNTIYF
. | TRBJ2-7 | . | TRBV6-4 | TGTGCCAGCAGTTACTCGAGCCGTTGGGTTAGCGAGCAGTACTTC | CASSYSSRWVSEQYF
. | TRBJ1-1 | . | TRBV29-1 | TGCAGCGCCAGGGCCCGGGACACTGAAGCTTTCTTT | CSARARDTEAFF
. | TRBJ2-1 | TRBD1 | TRBV27 | TGTGCCAGCAGTTCCAGGGGGCCCGACCCACTAGGAAGAAAGTTCTTC | CASSSRGPDPLGRKFF
once | TRBJ1-4 | . | TRBV9 | TGTGCCAGCAGCGTAGGGGTGGAGGATGAAAAACTGTTTTTT | CASSVGVEDEKLFF
. | TRBJ2-7 | . | TRBV5-8 | TGTGCCAGCAGCTTGGAAGGGGAGTACTACGAGCAGTACTTC | CASSLEGEYYEQYF
. | TRBJ1-5 | . | TRBV6-5 | TGTGCCAGCAGTCTCCGGGACAACAATCAGCCCCAGCATTTT | CASSLRDNNQPQHF
. | TRBJ2-7 | . | TRBV4-1 | TGCGCCAGCAGCCAACCTAGCGATGGCTACGAGCAGTACTTC | CASSQPSDGYEQYF
. | TRBJ1-2 | TRBD1 | TRBV29-1 | TGCAGCGTTCCGGACAGGGCCTGGTATGGCTACACCTTC | CSVPDRAWYGYTF
. | TRBJ2-1 | TRBD2 | TRBV5-6 | TGTGCCAGCAGCTTGCGAGCGGGAGCCTACAATGAGCAGTTCTTC | CASSLRAGAYNEQFF
. | TRBJ2-6 | TRBD1 | TRBV5-8 | TGTGCCAGCAGCCCGCGGACAGGGAATGGGGCCAACGTCCTGACTTTC | CASSPRTGNGANVLTF
. | TRBJ2-3 | TRBD2 | TRBV5-1 | TGCGCCAGCAGCCACCGGACTAGCGGGGCCACAGATACGCAGTATTTT | CASSHRTSGATDTQYF
few | TRBJ1-1 | . | TRBV7-3 | TGTGCCAGCAGCTTATGGCAGAACACTGAAGCTTTCTTT | CASSLWQNTEAFF